The 20 T cell receptor beta chains in this list originate from one sample, sequenced in a study of T cell repertoires in cytomegalovirus infection. Their specific antigens are unknown. Each CDR3 protein gets one entry after TCRdb re-called the reads with MiXCR. The table has 680,000 or so distinct CDR3 sequences, roughly 33% seen once; the top ten hold 18%. Sequenced here: cultured PBMCs, sampled from culture after CMV antigen stimulation. All receptors derive from a human donor in good health (CMV status not recorded). Some clones in this sample may be carry-over from other donors' samples.

CDR3 bases: TGTGCCAGCGGCAACAGGGCGGGCAATCAGCCCCAGCATTTT. It specifies CASGNRAGNQPQHF. The V call is TRBV2, the J call TRBJ1-5; the D gene is possibly TRBD1 (6 bases). There are 14 residues in the CDR3. The V gene's germline CDR1 is SNHLY and CDR2 FYNNEI. V was shortened by 8 bases and J by 2 bases, with 13 bases between the two germline ends.

The chain uses TRBV19 and TRBJ2-2; 11 nucleotides match TRBD2. Germline trimming cut 7 bases from V and 4 bases from J; bases unmatched to any gene: 8. The germline V gene encodes CDR1 LNHDA and CDR2 SQIVND (reference sequence). There are 16 residues in the CDR3. The CDR3 bases are TGTGCCAGTAACCCAACTAGCGGGGGCGGCACCGGGGAGCTGTTTTTT. Residues: CASNPTSGGGTGELFF.

The J gene is TRBJ2-3, the V gene TRBV29-1; D unresolved. V lost 7 bases and J lost 6, with 8 bases in between. CDR1 and CDR2 from the germline V gene are SQVTM and ANQGSEA. CDR3 length: 10 amino acids. CDR3 sequence (DNA): TGCAGCGGCCTCATTGATACGCAGTATTTT. Translating gives CSGLIDTQYF.

This clonotype has just a few counts. The rearrangement links TRBV25-1 to TRBJ2-2, with D maybe TRBD2 (6 bases). CDR3 length equals 14 residues. V gave up 7 bases and J gave up 2 bases, with 11 bases separating them. CDR1 is MGHDK and CDR2 is SYGVNS in the germline V gene. This CDR3 is CASTGTPNTGELFF. Written as DNA, the CDR3 is TGTGCCAGCACGGGGACTCCTAACACCGGGGAGCTGTTTTTT.

This clonotype was detected only a few times. This chain joins TRBV12-3 or TRBV12-4 and TRBJ2-1; no clear D gene. The CDR3 length is 13 residues. The V gene lost 2 bases and the J gene lost 4 bases, with 6 bases spanning the gap. The CDR3 DNA reads as TGTGCCAGCAGTTTAAACCAGTACAATGAGCAGTTCTTC. Translation: CASSLNQYNEQFF.

The rearrangement joins TRBV3-1 to TRBJ1-4; D is undetermined. The CDR3 has 16 residues. V lost 1 base and J lost 2, with 11 bases in between. The germline V gene encodes CDR1 LGHDT and CDR2 YNNKEL (reference sequence). CDR3 sequence (DNA): TGTGCCAGCAGCCAAGGATCGGACGGTACTAATGAAAAACTGTTTTTT. Encoded protein: CASSQGSDGTNEKLFF. Full variable domain (outside the CDR3, taken from reference TRBV3-1 and TRBJ1-4): DTAVSQTPKYLVTQMGNDKSIKCEQNLGHDTMYWYKQDSKKFLKIMFSYNNKELIINETVPNRFSPKSPDKAHLNLHINSLELGDSAVYFCASSQGSDGTNEKLFFGSGTQLSVL.

In its sample, this clonotype was seen once. The chain combines TRBV19 with TRBJ2-7, with unresolved D. CDR1 LNHDA and CDR2 SQIVND come from the germline V gene (reference sequence). The CDR3 totals 15 residues. The V end lost 5 bases, the J end lost 3 bases, and 17 bases lay between the germline ends. In DNA, the CDR3 is TGTGCCAGTAGTTCTACTTACTACTCCCGCTACGAGCAGTACTTC. Translating it yields CASSSTYYSRYEQYF.

This clonotype was counted once. This chain links TRBV5-1 with TRBJ2-1, with 10 bases lining up with TRBD2. The CDR3 is 16 residues long. V was clipped by 1 base and J by 8 bases; unmatched bases: 9. CDR1 and CDR2 (germline): SGHRS, YFSETQ. DNA of the CDR3: TGCGCCAGCAGCTTGAGAAGGGCTAGCGGGAGCGATGAGCAGTTCTTC. Residues: CASSLRRASGSDEQFF.

This clonotype appeared many times. V is TRBV7-8 and J is TRBJ2-5, with D possibly matching TRBD1 (7 bases). The CDR3 runs 16 residues. Trimming stripped 1 base from V and 1 base from J, with 13 bases between. Germline V gene sequence: CDR1 SGHVS, CDR2 FQNEAQ. The CDR3 sequence: CASSLEWGDSQETQYF. The CDR3 DNA reads TGTGCCAGCAGCTTAGAATGGGGGGACAGCCAAGAGACCCAGTACTTC.

The chain couples TRBV6-2 or TRBV6-3 to TRBJ2-3, with TRBD1 matching over 7 bases. The CDR3 runs to 16 residues. The V segment lost 5 bases and the J segment 5 bases; nucleotides outside the gene matches: 13. Germline loops: CDR1 MNHEY, CDR2 SVGEGT. The CDR3 coding sequence is TGTGCCAGCAGTGACGTGGGGACAGCCGCGGAAGATACGCAGTATTTT. It yields the protein CASSDVGTAAEDTQYF.

The rearrangement uses TRBV27 and TRBJ2-7; D unresolved. V was pared by 1 base and J by 3 bases, with 16 bases between. CDR3 length: 16 residues. CDR1 and CDR2 (germline): MNHEY, SMNVEV (reference sequence). The CDR3 sequence is CASSLYNPEWDYEQYF. DNA for the CDR3: TGTGCCAGCAGTTTATATAATCCGGAGTGGGACTACGAGCAGTACTTC.

This clonotype has more than one count but fewer than ten. CDR3: CASSSRDRESDTQYF. The CDR3 nucleotides are TGTGCCAGCAGTTCCCGGGACAGGGAGTCAGATACGCAGTATTTT. The chain has TRBV12-3 or TRBV12-4 and TRBJ2-3, with 9 bases matching TRBD1. The V gene end was trimmed by 4 bases and the J gene end by 4 bases; junction bases not matched to a gene: 6. CDR3 size: 15 residues.

This sequence joins TRBV12-3 or TRBV12-4 and TRBJ2-3; tentative D call: TRBD1 (5 bases). This CDR3 is 14 amino acids long. The V gene lost 5 bases and the J gene lost 5 bases, with 14 bases spanning the gap. This CDR3 reads CASSNPGSVDTQYF. Here the CDR3 DNA reads TGTGCCAGCAGTAACCCAGGGTCTGTAGATACGCAGTATTTT.

The chain links TRBV12-3 or TRBV12-4 to TRBJ1-2, with D unclear. V was shortened by 8 bases and J by 4 bases, with 11 bases between the two germline ends. This CDR3 spans 12 amino acids. In nucleotides, the CDR3 is TGTGCCAGCGGTCCCGTATTCTATGGCTACACCTTC. Translated, it gives CASGPVFYGYTF.

This clonotype showed up just a few times. The genes are TRBV7-2 and TRBJ1-4; a possible D gene is TRBD1 (5 bases). V lost 2 bases to trimming and J lost 11 bases, with 12 bases between them. Germline values: CDR1 SGHTA, CDR2 FQGNSA. The CDR3 consists of 13 residues. The CDR3 DNA is TGTGCCAGCAGCTTACCCAACCGGGACAAACTGTTTTTT. Encoded protein: CASSLPNRDKLFF.

In its sample, this clonotype was seen a few times. The chain couples TRBV5-1 to TRBJ1-1; maybe TRBD1 (6 bases). Trimming stripped 1 base from V and 1 base from J, with 17 bases between. The CDR3 runs 17 residues. Germline assignment: CDR1 SGHRS and CDR2 YFSETQ. CDR3 region: CASSLFPRGPKNTEAFF. DNA of the CDR3: TGCGCCAGCAGCTTGTTTCCCAGGGGCCCCAAGAACACTGAAGCTTTCTTT. Supplemented by reference TRBV5-1 and TRBJ1-1, the full variable domain reads KAGVTQTPRYLIKTRGQQVTLSCSPISGHRSVSWYQQTPGQGLQFLFEYFSETQRNKGNFPGRFSGRQFSNSRSEMNVSTLELGDSALYLCASSLFPRGPKNTEAFFGQGTRLTVV.

As DNA, the CDR3 is TGTGCCAGCAGGTCGGCCGGATCCGGGAATCAGCCCCAGCATTTT. Its translation is CASRSAGSGNQPQHF. This chain uses TRBV27 with TRBJ1-5; D is unclear. Germline V CDR1 and CDR2: MNHEY, SMNVEV (reference sequence). Trimming shortened V by 6 bases and J by 4 bases, and 16 bases separated the two germline ends. The CDR3 totals 15 residues.

The rearrangement links TRBV2 to TRBJ2-1, with no clear D. This CDR3 is built from 13 residues. V dropped 2 bases and J dropped 8 bases, with 10 bases sitting between them. Germline lookup yields CDR1 SNHLY and CDR2 FYNNEI. In DNA, the CDR3 is TGTGCCAGCAGTGAACGTGGTTTGTATGAGCAGTTCTTC. It is translated as CASSERGLYEQFF.

The chain joins TRBV28 to TRBJ1-5; 10 bases line up with TRBD1. Germline CDR1 MDHEN, CDR2 SYDVKM. Losses at the gene ends were 3 bases for V and 2 bases for J; bases not matched to a gene: 4. The CDR3 has 16 amino acids. The CDR3: CASSFRTGGGNQPQHF. The CDR3 DNA reads as TGTGCCAGCAGTTTTCGGACAGGGGGTGGCAATCAGCCCCAGCATTTT.

The chain links TRBV5-1 to TRBJ1-3; D remains unclear. The CDR3 covers 14 residues. With 4 bases removed from V and 4 bases from J, the gap between germline ends came to 12 bases. Germline-derived CDR1 and CDR2 are SGHRS and YFSETQ. In DNA, the CDR3 is TGCGCCAGCAGCCCGGGCTCCGACGGAAACACCATATATTTT. It is translated as CASSPGSDGNTIYF.